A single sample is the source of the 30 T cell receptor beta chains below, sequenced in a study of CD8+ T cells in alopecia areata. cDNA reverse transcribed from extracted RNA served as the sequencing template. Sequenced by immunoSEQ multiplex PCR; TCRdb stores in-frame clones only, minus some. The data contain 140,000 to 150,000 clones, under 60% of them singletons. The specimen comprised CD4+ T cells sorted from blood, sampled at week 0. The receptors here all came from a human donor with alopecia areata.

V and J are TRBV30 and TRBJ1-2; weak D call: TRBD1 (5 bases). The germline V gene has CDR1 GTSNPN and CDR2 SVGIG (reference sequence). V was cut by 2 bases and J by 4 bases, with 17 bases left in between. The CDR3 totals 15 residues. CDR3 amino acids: CAWSPAQGAFYGYTF. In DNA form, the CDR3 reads TGTGCCTGGAGTCCCGCCCAGGGTGCATTCTATGGCTACACCTTC.

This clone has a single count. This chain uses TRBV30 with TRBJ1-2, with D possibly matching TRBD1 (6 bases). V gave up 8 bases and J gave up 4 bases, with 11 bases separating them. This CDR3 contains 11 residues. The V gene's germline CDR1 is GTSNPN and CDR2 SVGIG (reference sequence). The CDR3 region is CARGEFYGYTF. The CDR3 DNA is TGTGCCAGGGGGGAGTTCTATGGCTACACCTTC. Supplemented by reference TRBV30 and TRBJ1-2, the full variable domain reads SQTIHQWPATLVQPVGSPLSLECTVEGTSNPNLYWYRQAAGRGLQLLFYSVGIGQISSEVPQNLSASRPQDRQFILSSKKLLLSDSGFYLCARGEFYGYTFGSGTRLTVV.

The DNA for the CDR3 is TGTGCCAGCAGCGTAGCTGGTAACGCCCGTGATACGCAGTATTTT. As protein: CASSVAGNARDTQYF. The rearrangement links TRBV9 to TRBJ2-3; D gene unclear. This CDR3 comprises 15 residues. Germline lookup yields CDR1 SGDLS and CDR2 YYNGEE. Trimming stripped 0 bases from V and 6 bases from J, with 14 bases between.

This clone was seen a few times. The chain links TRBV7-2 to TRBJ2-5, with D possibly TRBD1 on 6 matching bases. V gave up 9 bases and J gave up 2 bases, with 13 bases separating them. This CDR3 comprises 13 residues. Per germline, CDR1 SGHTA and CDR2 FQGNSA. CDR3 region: CASTRGTQETQYF. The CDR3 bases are TGTGCCAGTACCAGGGGCACGCAAGAGACCCAGTACTTC.

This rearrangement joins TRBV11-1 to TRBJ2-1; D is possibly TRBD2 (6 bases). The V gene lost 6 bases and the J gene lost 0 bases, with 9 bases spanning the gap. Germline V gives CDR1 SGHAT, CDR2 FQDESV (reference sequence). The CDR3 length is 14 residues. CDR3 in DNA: TGTGCCAGCAGGGACGGGAGCTCCTACAATGAGCAGTTCTTC. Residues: CASRDGSSYNEQFF.

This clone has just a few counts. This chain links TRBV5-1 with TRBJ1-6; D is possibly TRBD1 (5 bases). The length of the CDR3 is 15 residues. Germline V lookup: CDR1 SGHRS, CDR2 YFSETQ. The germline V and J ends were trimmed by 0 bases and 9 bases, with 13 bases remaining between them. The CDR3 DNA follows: TGCGCCAGCAGCTTGGAAGGGACTTCGAGTTCACCCCTCCACTTT. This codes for CASSLEGTSSSPLHF.

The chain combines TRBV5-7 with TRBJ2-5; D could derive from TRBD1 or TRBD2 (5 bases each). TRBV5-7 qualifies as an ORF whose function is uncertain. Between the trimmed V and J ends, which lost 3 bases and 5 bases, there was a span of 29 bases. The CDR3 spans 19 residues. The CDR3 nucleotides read TGTGCCAGCAGCTCTTTTAAAGGGGCAGCGTCGGGGCGGAGGGAGACCCAGTACTTC. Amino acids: CASSSFKGAASGRRETQYF.

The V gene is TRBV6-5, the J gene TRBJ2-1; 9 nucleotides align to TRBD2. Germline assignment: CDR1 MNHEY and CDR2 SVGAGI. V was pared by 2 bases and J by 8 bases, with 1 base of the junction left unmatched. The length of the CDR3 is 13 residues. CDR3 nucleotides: TGTGCCAGCAGTTACCGCGGGGGGGATGAGCAGTTCTTC. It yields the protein CASSYRGGDEQFF.

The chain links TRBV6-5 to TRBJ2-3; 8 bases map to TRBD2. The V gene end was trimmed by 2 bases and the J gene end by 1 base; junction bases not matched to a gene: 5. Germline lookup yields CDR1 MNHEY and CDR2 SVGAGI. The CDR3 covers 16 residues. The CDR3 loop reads CASSYASGLGTDTQYF. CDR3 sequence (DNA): TGTGCCAGCAGTTACGCTTCGGGACTAGGCACAGATACGCAGTATTTT.

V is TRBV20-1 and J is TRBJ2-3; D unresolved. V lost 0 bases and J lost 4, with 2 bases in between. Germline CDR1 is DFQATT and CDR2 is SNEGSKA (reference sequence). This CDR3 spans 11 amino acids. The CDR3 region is CSAREADTQYF. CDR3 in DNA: TGCAGTGCTAGAGAAGCAGATACGCAGTATTTT.

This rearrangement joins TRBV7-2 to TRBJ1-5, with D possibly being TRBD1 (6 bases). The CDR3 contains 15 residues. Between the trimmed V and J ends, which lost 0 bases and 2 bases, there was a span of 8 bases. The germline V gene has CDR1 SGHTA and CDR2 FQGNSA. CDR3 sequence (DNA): TGTGCCAGCAGCTTAGCAGGGGGTGGCAATCAGCCCCAGCATTTT. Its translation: CASSLAGGGNQPQHF.

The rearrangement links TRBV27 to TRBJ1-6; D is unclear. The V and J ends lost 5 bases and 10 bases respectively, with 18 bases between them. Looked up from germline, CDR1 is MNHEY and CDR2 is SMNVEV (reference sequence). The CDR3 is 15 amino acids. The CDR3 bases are TGTGCCAGCAGTCCCGCCGGAAGGGTGGGATCACCCCTCCACTTT. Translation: CASSPAGRVGSPLHF.

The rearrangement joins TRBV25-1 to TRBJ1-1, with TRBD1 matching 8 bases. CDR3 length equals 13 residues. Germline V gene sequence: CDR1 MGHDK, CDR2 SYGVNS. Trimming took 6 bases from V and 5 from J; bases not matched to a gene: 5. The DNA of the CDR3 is TGTGCCAGCAGAAGACAGGGGAGGACTGAAGCTTTCTTT. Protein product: CASRRQGRTEAFF.

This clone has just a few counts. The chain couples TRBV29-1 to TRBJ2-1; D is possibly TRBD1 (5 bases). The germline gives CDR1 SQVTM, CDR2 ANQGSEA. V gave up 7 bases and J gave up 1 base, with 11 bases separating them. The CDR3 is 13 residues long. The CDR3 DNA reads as TGCAGCGCTGCGTCAGGGTCCTACAATGAGCAGTTCTTC. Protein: CSAASGSYNEQFF.

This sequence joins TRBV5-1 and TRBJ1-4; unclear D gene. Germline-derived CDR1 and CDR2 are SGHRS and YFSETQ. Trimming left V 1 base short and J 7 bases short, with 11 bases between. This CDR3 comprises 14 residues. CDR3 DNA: TGCGCCAGCAGCTTGAAGTCACGCGCTGAAAAACTGTTTTTT. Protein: CASSLKSRAEKLFF.

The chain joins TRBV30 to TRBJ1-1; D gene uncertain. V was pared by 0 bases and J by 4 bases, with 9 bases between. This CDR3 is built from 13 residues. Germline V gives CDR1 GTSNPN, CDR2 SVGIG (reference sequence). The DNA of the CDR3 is TGTGCCTGGAGTGTAAAGGGTGGCACTGAAGCTTTCTTT. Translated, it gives CAWSVKGGTEAFF.

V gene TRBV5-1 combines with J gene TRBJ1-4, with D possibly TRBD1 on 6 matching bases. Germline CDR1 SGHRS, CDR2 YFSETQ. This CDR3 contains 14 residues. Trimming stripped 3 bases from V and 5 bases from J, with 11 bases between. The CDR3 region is CASSSGAWNEKLFF. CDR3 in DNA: TGCGCCAGCAGCTCGGGGGCCTGGAATGAAAAACTGTTTTTT.

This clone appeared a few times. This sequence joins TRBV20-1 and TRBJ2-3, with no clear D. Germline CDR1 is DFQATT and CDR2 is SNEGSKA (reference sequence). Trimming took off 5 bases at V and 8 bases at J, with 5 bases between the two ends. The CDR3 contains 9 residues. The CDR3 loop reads CSAGLTQYF. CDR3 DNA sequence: TGCAGTGCTGGGCTTACGCAGTATTTT.

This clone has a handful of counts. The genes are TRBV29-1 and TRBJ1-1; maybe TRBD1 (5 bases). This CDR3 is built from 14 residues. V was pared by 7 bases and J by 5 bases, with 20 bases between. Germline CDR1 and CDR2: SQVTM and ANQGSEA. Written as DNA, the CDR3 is TGCAGCGCTGGGGACGTCCGGCGGGGGACTGAAGCTTTCTTT. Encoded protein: CSAGDVRRGTEAFF.

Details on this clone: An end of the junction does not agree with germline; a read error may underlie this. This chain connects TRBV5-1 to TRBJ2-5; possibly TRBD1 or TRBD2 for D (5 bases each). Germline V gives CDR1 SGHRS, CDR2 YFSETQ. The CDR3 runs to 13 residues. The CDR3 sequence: CASSLQGEETQYF. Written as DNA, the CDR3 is TGTGCCAGCAGCTTGCAGGGAGAAGAGACCCAGTACTTC.

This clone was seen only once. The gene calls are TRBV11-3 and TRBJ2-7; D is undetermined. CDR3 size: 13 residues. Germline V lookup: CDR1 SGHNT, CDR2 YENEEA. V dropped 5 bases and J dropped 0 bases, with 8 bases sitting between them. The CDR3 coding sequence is TGTGCCAGCAGCCTCTTCAACTCCTACGAGCAGTACTTC. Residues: CASSLFNSYEQYF. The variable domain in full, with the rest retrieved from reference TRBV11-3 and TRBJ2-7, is EAGVVQSPRYKIIEKKQPVAFWCNPISGHNTLYWYLQNLGQGPELLIRYENEEAVDDSQLPKDRFSAERLKGVDSTLKIQPAELGDSAVYLCASSLFNSYEQYFGPGTRLTVT.

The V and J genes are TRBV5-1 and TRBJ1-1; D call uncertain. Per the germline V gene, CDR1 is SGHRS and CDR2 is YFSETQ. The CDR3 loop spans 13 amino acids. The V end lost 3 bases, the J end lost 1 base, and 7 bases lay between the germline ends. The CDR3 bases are TGCGCCAGCAGCTCGGTACAGAACACTGAAGCTTTCTTT. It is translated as CASSSVQNTEAFF.

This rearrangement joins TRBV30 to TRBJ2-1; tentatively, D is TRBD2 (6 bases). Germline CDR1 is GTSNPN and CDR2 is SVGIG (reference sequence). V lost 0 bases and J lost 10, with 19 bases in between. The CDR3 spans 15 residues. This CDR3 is CAWSVQPPGGAEQFF. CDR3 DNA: TGTGCCTGGAGTGTACAGCCTCCGGGCGGGGCCGAGCAGTTCTTC. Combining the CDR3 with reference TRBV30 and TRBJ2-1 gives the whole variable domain SQTIHQWPATLVQPVGSPLSLECTVEGTSNPNLYWYRQAAGRGLQLLFYSVGIGQISSEVPQNLSASRPQDRQFILSSKKLLLSDSGFYLCAWSVQPPGGAEQFFGPGTRLTVL.

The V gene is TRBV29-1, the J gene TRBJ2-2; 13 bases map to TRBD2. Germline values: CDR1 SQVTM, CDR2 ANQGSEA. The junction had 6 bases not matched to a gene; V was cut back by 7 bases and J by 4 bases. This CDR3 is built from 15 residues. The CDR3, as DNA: TGCAGCGGGAGACTAGCGGGGGGAATCACCGGGGAGCTGTTTTTT. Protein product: CSGRLAGGITGELFF.

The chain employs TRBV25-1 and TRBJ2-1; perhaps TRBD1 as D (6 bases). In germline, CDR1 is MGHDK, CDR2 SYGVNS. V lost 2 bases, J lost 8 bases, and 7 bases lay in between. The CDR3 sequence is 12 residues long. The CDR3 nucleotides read TGTGCCAGCAGTGAAACAGGGTATGAGCAGTTCTTC. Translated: CASSETGYEQFF.

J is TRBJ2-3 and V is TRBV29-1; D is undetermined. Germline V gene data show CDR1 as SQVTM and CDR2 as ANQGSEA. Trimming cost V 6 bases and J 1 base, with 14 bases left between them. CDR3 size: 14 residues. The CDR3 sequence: CSVRPFPGTDTQYF. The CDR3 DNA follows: TGCAGCGTACGACCCTTCCCTGGCACAGATACGCAGTATTTT.

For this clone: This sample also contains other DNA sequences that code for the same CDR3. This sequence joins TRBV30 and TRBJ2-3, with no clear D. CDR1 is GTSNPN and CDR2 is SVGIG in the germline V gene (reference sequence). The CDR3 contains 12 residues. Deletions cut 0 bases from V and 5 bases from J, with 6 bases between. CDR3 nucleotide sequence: TGTGCCTGGAGTGTAGGCCAAGATACGCAGTATTTT. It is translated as CAWSVGQDTQYF.

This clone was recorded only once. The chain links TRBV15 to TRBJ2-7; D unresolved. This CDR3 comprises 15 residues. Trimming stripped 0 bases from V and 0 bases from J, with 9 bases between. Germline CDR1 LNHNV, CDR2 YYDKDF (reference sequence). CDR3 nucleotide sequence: TGTGCCACCAGCAGAGATTGGGGTTTCTCCTACGAGCAGTACTTC. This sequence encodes CATSRDWGFSYEQYF.

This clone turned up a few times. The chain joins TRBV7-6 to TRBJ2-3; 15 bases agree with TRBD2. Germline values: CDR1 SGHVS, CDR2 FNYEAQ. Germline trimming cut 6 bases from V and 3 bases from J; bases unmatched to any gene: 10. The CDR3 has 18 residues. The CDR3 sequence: CASSSPGLAGGRTDTQYF. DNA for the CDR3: TGTGCCAGCAGTTCTCCGGGACTAGCGGGGGGAAGAACAGATACGCAGTATTTT.

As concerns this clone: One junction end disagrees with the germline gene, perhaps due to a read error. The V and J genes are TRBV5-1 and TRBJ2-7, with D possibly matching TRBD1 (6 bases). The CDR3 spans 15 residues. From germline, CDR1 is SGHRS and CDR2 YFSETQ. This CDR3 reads CASSTGQNQRNEQYF. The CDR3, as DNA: TGCGCCAGCAGCACCGGACAGAATCAAAGGAACGAGCAGTACTTT.